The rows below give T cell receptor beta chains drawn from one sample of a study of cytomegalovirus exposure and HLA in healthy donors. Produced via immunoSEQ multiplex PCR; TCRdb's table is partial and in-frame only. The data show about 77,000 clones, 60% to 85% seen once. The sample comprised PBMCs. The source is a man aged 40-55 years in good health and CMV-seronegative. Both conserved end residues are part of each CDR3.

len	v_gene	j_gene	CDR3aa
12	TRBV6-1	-	CASSGRAYEQYF
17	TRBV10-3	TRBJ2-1	CAISESDSGSIYNEQFF
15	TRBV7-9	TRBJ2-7	CASRRGTSGDYEQYF
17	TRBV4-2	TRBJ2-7	CASSQDGRASGRYEQYF
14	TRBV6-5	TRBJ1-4	CASSLGQGQEKLFF
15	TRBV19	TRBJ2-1	CASSIMGLADNEQFF
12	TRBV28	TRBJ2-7	CAIQKRQYEQYF
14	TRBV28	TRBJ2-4	CASSEQGISSIQYF
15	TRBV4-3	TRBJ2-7	CASSQTGTGNLGQYF
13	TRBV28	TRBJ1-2	CASRTQGNYGYTF
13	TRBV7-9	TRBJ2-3	CASSKTVTDTQYF
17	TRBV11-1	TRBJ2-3	CASSPSGGRTSTDTQYF
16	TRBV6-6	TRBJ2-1	CASSWGLGERLDEQFF
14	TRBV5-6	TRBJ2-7	CASSRGLGGYEQYF
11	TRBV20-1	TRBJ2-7	CSATEPYEQYF
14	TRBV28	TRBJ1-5	CASSSAGSNQPQHF
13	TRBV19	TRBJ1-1	CASSNRANTEAFF
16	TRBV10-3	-	CAISTDRQGSTYEQYF
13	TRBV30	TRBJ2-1	CASTGSSYNEQFF
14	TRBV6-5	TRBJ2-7	CASGKTGHRYEQYF
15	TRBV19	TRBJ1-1	CASSYAQGARTEAFF
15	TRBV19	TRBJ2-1	CASSIEKGAYNEQFF
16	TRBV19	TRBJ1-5	CASRENTGVEDQPQHF
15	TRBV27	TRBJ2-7	CASSLFPSGTYEQYF
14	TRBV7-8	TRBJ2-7	CASSPAGVTYEQYF
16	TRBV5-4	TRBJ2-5	CASSLAGTIGQETQYF
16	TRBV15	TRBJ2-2	CATSRSAASGTGELFF
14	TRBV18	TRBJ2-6	CASAVSGGANVLTF
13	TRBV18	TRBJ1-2	CASSNQSGYGYTF
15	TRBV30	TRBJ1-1	CAWSARSGDRTEAFF
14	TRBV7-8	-	CASSLRQGIYEQYF
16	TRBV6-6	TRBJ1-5	CASSYTTGGSNQPQHF
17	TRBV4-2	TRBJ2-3	CASSPRGSGTGTDTQYF
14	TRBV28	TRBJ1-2	CASSLGRGLVGYTF
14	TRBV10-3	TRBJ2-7	CAISAEAGAREQYF
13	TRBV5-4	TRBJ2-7	CASSLNSVDEQYF
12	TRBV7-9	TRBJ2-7	CASNAGGAEQYF
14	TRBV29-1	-	CSVAGLAGSYEQYF
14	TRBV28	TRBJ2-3	CASSFPPLADTQYF
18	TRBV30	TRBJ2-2	CAWSETGLSLRDIGELFF
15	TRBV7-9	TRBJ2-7	CASSSRLAASYEQYF
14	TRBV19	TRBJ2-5	CASSSIAVVGTQYF
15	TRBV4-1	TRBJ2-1	CASSGRTSSGNEQFF
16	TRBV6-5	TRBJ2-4	CASSYGAQGGKNIQYF
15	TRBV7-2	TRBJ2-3	CASSPRVRSTDTQYF
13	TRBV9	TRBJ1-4	CASSPTPAEKLFF
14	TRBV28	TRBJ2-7	CASKAGGLWGEQYF
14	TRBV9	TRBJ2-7	CASSGRESSYEQYF
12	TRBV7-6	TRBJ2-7	CASSLTENEQYF
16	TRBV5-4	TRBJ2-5	CASSHVGLANQETQYF
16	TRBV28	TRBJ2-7	CASSGLAGGSGYEQYF
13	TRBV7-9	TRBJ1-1	CASSLGTSGAAFF
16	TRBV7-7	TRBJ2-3	CASSLLAGGPGDTQYF